Sequencing of this T cell receptor beta chain was carried out in a study of cytomegalovirus exposure and HLA in healthy donors. As concerns this clone: Antigen: not known.

The V gene end was trimmed by 4 bases and the J gene end by 3 bases; junction bases not matched to a gene: 11. The CDR3 loop spans 17 amino acids. The germline gives CDR1 MGHRA, CDR2 YSYEKL. As for the donors, each was a healthy bone marrow donor. In the PCR, 60 Vbeta and 13 Jbeta primers were used. Here immunoSEQ multiplex PCR was the method, and the copy in TCRdb shows in-frame clones only, minus some. The repertoire holds 160,000 or so clones, with about four fifths as singletons. Study results and caveats: Cytomegalovirus status was reportedly diagnosed by the classifier with high specificity and sensitivity. For most TCR sequences rarity was the rule, although some public TCRs occurred in many donors. Several top significant clusters appeared, in a later analysis, to be linked to common viral pathogens.

The sequencing input was PBMCs. This sequence originates from a man between 50 and 59 years old in good health and CMV-seropositive. This sequence joins TRBV4-1 and TRBJ2-7; 11 nucleotides match TRBD1. The CDR3 bases are TGCGCCAGCAGCCTCGGTTACCGGGACAGGGGGTTCTACGAGCAGTACTTC. As protein: CASSLGYRDRGFYEQYF.